This T cell receptor beta chain is from a study of T cells in localized non-small cell lung cancer. Study results and caveats: Appearing in adjacent lung were a median about 50 of the top 100 tumor clones. Only one tumor region went through sequencing, so heterogeneity may still be there.

TCRdb keeps only in-frame clones here, not all; method: immunoSEQ multiplex PCR. Of roughly 34,000 clones in the sample, approximately 81% were seen once. About this clone: The target antigen is unknown.

This TCR derives from a male donor aged 60 or older with stage II squamous cell lung carcinoma. Sequencing was performed on peripheral blood, taken before any cancer treatment.

CDR3 amino acids: CASSLRMQAEAFF. The CDR3 nucleotides are TGTGCCAGCAGCTTGAGGATGCAGGCTGAAGCTTTCTTT. This sequence joins TRBV7-2 and TRBJ1-1; D not resolved. Germline values: CDR1 SGHTA, CDR2 FQGNSA. This CDR3 has 13 amino acids. V was clipped by 3 bases and J by 6 bases, with 11 bases between them.